The 2 T cell receptor beta chains reported below all come from one sample, sequenced in a study of shared clonotypes between healthy human individuals. This table comes from immunoSEQ multiplex PCR, and its TCRdb copy is limited to in-frame clones, with some not included. Of 2 million to 2.5 million clones in the sample, 90% to 95% are singletons; the top ten hold under 0.45%. Sequencing was performed on naive CD4+ T cells from PBMCs. Subset noted: CD45RA+ positively selected. The receptors here all came from a man younger than 30 in good health. Some clones in this sample may be carry-over from other donors' samples.

This chain links TRBV18 with TRBJ2-1; no reliable D call. Germline V gene data show CDR1 as KGHSH and CDR2 as LQKENI. The CDR3 has 14 residues. With 3 bases removed from V and 4 bases from J, the gap between germline ends came to 10 bases. CDR3 nucleotide sequence: TGTGCCAGCTCACCCTTTTCCGGATACAATGAGCAGTTCTTC. Its translation is CASSPFSGYNEQFF.

The V call is TRBV6-6, the J call TRBJ2-7; D possibly corresponds to TRBD1 (5 bases). V gave up 6 bases and J gave up 0 bases, with 6 bases separating them. Germline lookup yields CDR1 MNHNY and CDR2 SVGAGI (reference sequence). There are 12 residues in the CDR3. CDR3 residues: CASRTASYEQYF. CDR3 in DNA: TGTGCCAGCAGGACAGCCTCCTACGAGCAGTACTTC.